Listed here are 30 T cell receptor beta chains from one sample, sequenced in a study of cytomegalovirus exposure and HLA in healthy donors. Amplification used 60 Vbeta primers and 13 Jbeta primers. TCRdb keeps only in-frame clones here, not all; method: immunoSEQ multiplex PCR. The table records roughly 150,000 clones, roughly 74% of them present only once. Source material: PBMCs. These receptors originate from a woman aged 40-49 years in good health and CMV-seropositive.

The chain employs TRBV5-4 and TRBJ2-5, with D tentatively TRBD2 (5 bases). CDR3 length: 13 amino acids. Trimming took off 2 bases at V and 2 bases at J, with 7 bases between the two ends. Germline lookup yields CDR1 SGHNT and CDR2 YYREEE (reference sequence). Here the CDR3 reads CASSFGIQETQYF. The CDR3 region has the DNA TGTGCCAGCAGCTTCGGGATACAAGAGACCCAGTACTTC.

The chain couples TRBV19 to TRBJ1-5; tentatively, D is TRBD1 (6 bases). Germline-derived CDR1 and CDR2 are LNHDA and SQIVND (reference sequence). Trimming took 5 bases from V and 3 from J, leaving 8 bases between them. The length of the CDR3 is 13 residues. The chain's CDR3 is CASSQGINQPQHF. The CDR3 DNA follows: TGTGCCAGTAGTCAGGGGATCAATCAGCCCCAGCATTTT.

The CDR3 DNA reads as TGTGCCAGCAGACCTAGGGGTATGTCCTACGAGCAGTACTTC. Its translation: CASRPRGMSYEQYF. The genes are TRBV6-6 and TRBJ2-7, with D possibly matching TRBD1 (5 bases). The CDR3 loop spans 14 amino acids. CDR1 and CDR2 from the germline V gene are MNHNY and SVGAGI (reference sequence). V dropped 6 bases and J dropped 1 base, with 13 bases sitting between them.

This clone was detected a few times. This chain links TRBV10-3 with TRBJ1-4; D not resolved. Germline-derived CDR1 and CDR2 are ENHRY and SYGVKD. The CDR3 contains 13 residues. V lost 8 bases and J lost 3, with 10 bases in between. This CDR3 is CAIAVQPNEKLFF. The CDR3 DNA sequence: TGTGCCATCGCTGTACAGCCTAATGAAAAACTGTTTTTT.

The rearrangement joins TRBV7-2 to TRBJ1-2; 8 nucleotides align to TRBD1. CDR3 length: 16 residues. V lost 2 bases and J lost 6; bases outside the gene matches: 11. CDR1 and CDR2 (germline): SGHTA, FQGNSA. CDR3 region: CASSLFGQGQDHGYTF. As DNA, the CDR3 is TGTGCCAGCAGCTTATTCGGACAGGGACAGGATCATGGCTACACCTTC. Full variable domain (rest looked up from reference TRBV7-2 and TRBJ1-2): GAGVSQSPSNKVTEKGKDVELRCDPISGHTALYWYRQSLGQGLEFLIYFQGNSAPDKSGLPSDRFSAERTGGSVSTLTIQRTQQEDSAVYLCASSLFGQGQDHGYTFGSGTRLTVV.

V and J are TRBV2 and TRBJ1-1, with 10 nucleotides matching TRBD1. With V trimmed by 8 bases and J by 5 bases, 5 bases remained unmatched. CDR3 length: 13 residues. CDR1 is SNHLY, CDR2 FYNNEI, per germline. The CDR3 is CASGGQGGTEAFF. The CDR3 DNA reads TGTGCCAGCGGAGGACAGGGGGGGACTGAAGCTTTCTTT.

This chain joins TRBV9 and TRBJ2-1; TRBD2 matches 12 bases. Trimming at V came to 3 bases and at J to 7 bases, leaving 8 bases not matched to a gene. Germline loops: CDR1 SGDLS, CDR2 YYNGEE. This CDR3 region has 16 residues. The CDR3 DNA is TGTGCCAGCAGCGCGACACTAGCGGGAGGTAGTAATGAGCAGTTCTTC. This encodes CASSATLAGGSNEQFF.

This clone was picked up a small number of times. V is TRBV19 and J is TRBJ2-7; D ambiguous. The CDR3 has 15 amino acids. Germline CDR1 LNHDA, CDR2 SQIVND (reference sequence). V was clipped by 1 base and J by 0 bases, with 10 bases between them. The CDR3 is CASSIGYSYSYEQYF. In DNA, the CDR3 is TGTGCCAGTAGTATAGGATACAGCTACTCCTACGAGCAGTACTTC.

V gene TRBV28 combines with J gene TRBJ1-2; D remains unclear. CDR3 length: 15 residues. CDR1 is MDHEN, CDR2 SYDVKM, per germline. Trimming took off 1 base at V and 6 bases at J, with 15 bases between the two ends. CDR3 loop: CASSLLGRKVDGYTF. CDR3 in DNA: TGTGCCAGCAGTTTATTGGGCAGGAAAGTGGATGGCTACACCTTC.

The V gene is TRBV18, the J gene TRBJ2-7, with 7 bases fitting TRBD2. The CDR3 extends over 14 amino acids. The V segment lost 6 bases and the J segment 3 bases; nucleotides outside the gene matches: 8. CDR1 is KGHSH, CDR2 LQKENI, per germline. The CDR3 region has the DNA TGTGCCAGCTCCCCGCCGGGACTAAACTACGAGCAGTACTTC. It translates to CASSPPGLNYEQYF.

The genes are TRBV6-5 and TRBJ1-5; maybe TRBD1 (5 bases). The V end lost 6 bases, the J end lost 6 bases, and 18 bases lay between the germline ends. This CDR3 spans 15 amino acids. The germline CDR1 and CDR2 sequences are MNHEY and SVGAGI. CDR3 loop: CASRLSGAMSQPQHF. The CDR3 nucleotides are TGTGCCAGCAGGCTATCTGGGGCTATGTCTCAGCCCCAGCATTTT.

The CDR3 nucleotides read TGTGCCAGTAGTATAAGTGGGTGGGAATTCGACAGAAAACTCCCGGGTTCCTACGAGCAGTACTTC. Its protein product is CASSISGWEFDRKLPGSYEQYF. The V call is TRBV19, the J call TRBJ2-7; maybe TRBD1 (5 bases). Germline CDR1 is LNHDA and CDR2 is SQIVND (reference sequence). Between the trimmed V and J ends, which lost 2 bases and 1 base, there was a span of 33 bases. This CDR3 spans 22 amino acids.

V and J are TRBV15 and TRBJ2-3; D is perhaps TRBD2 (6 bases). Germline lookup yields CDR1 LNHNV and CDR2 YYDKDF (reference sequence). The CDR3 is 17 residues long. Trimming left V 0 bases short and J 1 base short, with 14 bases between. In nucleotides, the CDR3 is TGTGCCACCAGCAGAGATCTGGCGGGAATCGGCACAGATACGCAGTATTTT. Amino acids: CATSRDLAGIGTDTQYF.

The chain employs TRBV30 and TRBJ2-7; 8 nucleotides match TRBD1. Trimming cost V 3 bases and J 5 bases; bases outside gene matches: 6. The CDR3 spans 13 residues. Germline lookup yields CDR1 GTSNPN and CDR2 SVGIG (reference sequence). The CDR3 protein is CAWSRGPWNEQYF. The CDR3 bases are TGTGCCTGGAGCAGGGGGCCGTGGAACGAGCAGTACTTC.

This chain links TRBV20-1 with TRBJ2-3, with D hard to call. This CDR3 is built from 11 residues. V gave up 3 bases and J gave up 4 bases, with 5 bases separating them. The germline gives CDR1 DFQATT, CDR2 SNEGSKA (reference sequence). The CDR3 bases are TGCAGTGCTAGTCCCGCAGATACGCAGTATTTT. Translating gives CSASPADTQYF.

CDR3 residues: CASRSNVQETQYF. The DNA of the CDR3 is TGCGCCAGCAGGAGTAACGTTCAAGAGACCCAGTACTTC. This rearrangement joins TRBV5-1 to TRBJ2-5; D is undetermined. The length of the CDR3 is 13 residues. The V gene's germline CDR1 is SGHRS and CDR2 YFSETQ. Trimming stripped 5 bases from V and 2 bases from J, with 10 bases between.

V and J are TRBV5-1 and TRBJ2-7, with TRBD2 matching 8 bases. The junction had 12 bases not matched to a gene; V was cut back by 0 bases and J by 4 bases. Germline V CDR1 and CDR2: SGHRS, YFSETQ. The CDR3 is 17 residues long. CDR3 sequence reads: CASSLGPAVAGIYEQYF. The DNA of the CDR3 is TGCGCCAGCAGCTTGGGGCCGGCGGTAGCGGGAATATACGAGCAGTACTTC.

This chain uses TRBV5-1 with TRBJ2-5, with 10 bases aligning to TRBD2. The J call could be wrong; TRBJ2-7 is a better fit for the DNA end. Germline loops: CDR1 SGHRS, CDR2 YFSETQ. This CDR3 is built from 14 residues. The chain's CDR3 is CASSLTSGIPEQYF. The DNA of the CDR3 is TGCGCCAGCAGCTTAACTAGCGGGATACCCGAGCAGTACTTC.

In the case of this clone: A junction end diverges from the germline sequence, so it may reflect a read error. The chain links TRBV7-7 to TRBJ2-5; 8 bases are a match to TRBD2. Germline CDR1 and CDR2: SSHAT and FNYEAQ (reference sequence). The CDR3 runs 13 residues. CDR3 in amino acids: CASSRAGGETQYF. CDR3 nucleotide sequence: TGTGCTAGCAGCCGCGCGGGGGGAGAGACCCAGTACTTC.

The rearrangement uses TRBV28 and TRBJ2-5, with a weak D call TRBD1 (5 bases). Germline-derived CDR1 and CDR2 are MDHEN and SYDVKM. The CDR3 loop spans 12 amino acids. The ends were cut back, 8 bases at V and 2 bases at J, with 9 bases in the middle. CDR3 sequence: CASGAPQETQYF. The CDR3 bases are TGTGCCAGCGGGGCACCTCAAGAGACCCAGTACTTC.

The V gene is TRBV6-5, the J gene TRBJ2-1, with D possibly being TRBD2 (6 bases). Trimming took off 11 bases at V and 9 bases at J, with 23 bases between the two ends. The CDR3 is 14 amino acids. Germline assignment: CDR1 MNHEY and CDR2 SVGAGI. The DNA for the CDR3 is TGTGCCCGAAACGGACTAACAACCGTGGGTGAGCAGTTCTTC. This gives the protein CARNGLTTVGEQFF.

The rearrangement joins TRBV9 to TRBJ2-1, with no clear D. V shed 2 bases and J shed 4 bases, with 10 bases lying between them. This CDR3 has 14 amino acids. The germline gives CDR1 SGDLS, CDR2 YYNGEE. The chain's CDR3 is CASSVRLDYNEQFF. DNA of the CDR3: TGTGCCAGCAGCGTCCGACTGGATTACAATGAGCAGTTCTTC.

The rearrangement links TRBV28 to TRBJ2-5; 7 bases line up with TRBD1. The DNA end lines up better with TRBJ2-7; the J call may be wrong. CDR3 size: 15 residues. Germline CDR1 is MDHEN and CDR2 is SYDVKM. The CDR3, as DNA: TGTGCCAGCAGTGGAGCCGGGACAGCTTTCTACGAGCAGTACTTC. This gives the protein CASSGAGTAFYEQYF.

This clone was counted a few times. This rearrangement joins TRBV19 to TRBJ2-7; 10 bases agree with TRBD2. With 6 bases clipped from V and 4 bases from J, the junction kept 9 bases outside the gene matches. The CDR3 spans 15 residues. Germline CDR1 reads LNHDA; CDR2 reads SQIVND (reference sequence). CDR3 nucleotides: TGTGCCAGTAGAGAAGTAGCGGGGGGACCGTACGAGCAGTACTTC. Protein: CASREVAGGPYEQYF. Full variable domain (missing parts from reference TRBV19 and TRBJ2-7): DGGITQSPKYLFRKEGQNVTLSCEQNLNHDAMYWYRQDPGQGLRLIYYSQIVNDFQKGDIAEGYSVSREKKESFPLTVTSAQKNPTAFYLCASREVAGGPYEQYFGPGTRLTVT.

The chain couples TRBV4-2 to TRBJ2-1; 7 bases match TRBD2. Germline CDR1 is LGHNA and CDR2 is YNFKEQ. The CDR3 has 16 amino acids. Trimming at V came to 4 bases and at J to 5 bases, leaving 11 bases not matched to a gene. The DNA for the CDR3 is TGTGCCAGCAGCCGAGCTGACGCGGGAGTAAACAATGAGCAGTTCTTC. Its translation: CASSRADAGVNNEQFF.

V gene TRBV4-2 combines with J gene TRBJ2-5, with 7 bases aligning to TRBD2. The J call may be faulty, since TRBJ2-7 better matches the DNA end. Germline V gives CDR1 LGHNA, CDR2 YNFKEQ. The CDR3 is 16 residues long. The CDR3 reads CASSQAKTSTPYEQYF. The CDR3 coding sequence is TGTGCCAGCAGCCAAGCTAAGACTAGCACCCCCTACGAGCAGTACTTC.

Remarks on this clone: A junction end diverges from the germline sequence, so it may reflect a read error. The chain combines TRBV7-9 with TRBJ2-7; D gene unclear. CDR3 length: 14 residues. Germline loops: CDR1 SEHNR, CDR2 FQNEAQ (reference sequence). CDR3 sequence: CSSSLEYRAYEQYF. As DNA, the CDR3 is TGTTCCAGCAGCTTAGAATACAGAGCCTACGAGCAGTACTTC. The variable domain in full, with the rest retrieved from reference TRBV7-9 and TRBJ2-7, is DTGVSQNPRHKITKRGQNVTFRCDPISEHNRLYWYRQTLGQGPEFLTYFQNEAQLEKSRLLSDRFSAERPKGSFSTLEIQRTEQGDSAMYLCSSSLEYRAYEQYFGPGTRLTVT.

The V gene is TRBV5-1, the J gene TRBJ2-7, with D perhaps TRBD1 (6 bases). With 0 bases removed from V and 7 bases from J, the gap between germline ends came to 17 bases. This CDR3 region has 15 residues. Germline-derived CDR1 and CDR2 are SGHRS and YFSETQ. This CDR3 reads CASSLEWGRIEEQYF. As DNA, the CDR3 is TGCGCCAGCAGCTTGGAGTGGGGGCGAATTGAGGAGCAGTACTTC. Full variable domain (missing parts from reference TRBV5-1 and TRBJ2-7): KAGVTQTPRYLIKTRGQQVTLSCSPISGHRSVSWYQQTPGQGLQFLFEYFSETQRNKGNFPGRFSGRQFSNSRSEMNVSTLELGDSALYLCASSLEWGRIEEQYFGPGTRLTVT.

V and J are TRBV5-1 and TRBJ2-7; D perhaps matches TRBD2 (6 bases). Germline assignment: CDR1 SGHRS and CDR2 YFSETQ. The CDR3 sequence is 13 residues long. V shed 0 bases and J shed 7 bases, with 11 bases lying between them. This chain's CDR3 is CASSLAAGREQYF. In nucleotides, the CDR3 is TGCGCCAGCAGCTTGGCTGCGGGGCGGGAGCAGTACTTC.

The chain employs TRBV5-1 and TRBJ2-1, with 7 positions matching TRBD2. Germline V gives CDR1 SGHRS, CDR2 YFSETQ. CDR3 length: 16 residues. Trimming took 1 base from V and 7 from J; bases not matched to a gene: 11. The CDR3 region is CASSLFAGVSLNEQFF. The CDR3 nucleotides are TGCGCCAGCAGCTTGTTTGCGGGGGTTAGTTTAAATGAGCAGTTCTTC.